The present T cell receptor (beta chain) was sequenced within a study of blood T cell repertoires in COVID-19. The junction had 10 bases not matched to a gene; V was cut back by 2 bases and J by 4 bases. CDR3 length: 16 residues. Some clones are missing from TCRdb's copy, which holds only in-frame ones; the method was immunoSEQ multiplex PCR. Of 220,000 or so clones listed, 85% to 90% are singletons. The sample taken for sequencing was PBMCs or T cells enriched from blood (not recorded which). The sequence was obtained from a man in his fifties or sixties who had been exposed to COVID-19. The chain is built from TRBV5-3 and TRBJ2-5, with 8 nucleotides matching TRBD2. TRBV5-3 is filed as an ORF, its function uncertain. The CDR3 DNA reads TGTGCCAGAAGCTTTAGGAGACTAGCGATGTTAGAGACCCAGTACTTC. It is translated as CARSFRRLAMLETQYF.